This TCR beta chain was sequenced for a study of blood T cells in healthy people across ages. This clonotype has just a few counts. For the second PCR, which ran for about 7 to 12 cycles, a sample-barcoded 5' primer and a J-beta primer mix were used. TCRdb itself ran the 5' RACE reads through MiXCR, one entry per CDR3 protein. Of more than 1 million distinct CDR3 sequences in the sample, around 45% were seen once. Each donor's blood draw was 7.5 to 10 milliliters of peripheral blood. The study isolated at least 6.5 million PBMCs from each sample. V lost 4 bases and J 7 bases, leaving 14 bases between the germline ends. The germline V gene has CDR1 SNHLY and CDR2 FYNNEI. The CDR3 extends over 14 amino acids.

V gene TRBV2 combines with J gene TRBJ2-1, with D maybe TRBD2 (7 bases). Sequencing used blood. The receptor was derived from a woman aged 60-75 years in good health. The CDR3 nucleotides are TGTGCCAGCAGTGCGGTGGGAGGGGGAAATGAGCAGTTCTTC. It codes for CASSAVGGGNEQFF.